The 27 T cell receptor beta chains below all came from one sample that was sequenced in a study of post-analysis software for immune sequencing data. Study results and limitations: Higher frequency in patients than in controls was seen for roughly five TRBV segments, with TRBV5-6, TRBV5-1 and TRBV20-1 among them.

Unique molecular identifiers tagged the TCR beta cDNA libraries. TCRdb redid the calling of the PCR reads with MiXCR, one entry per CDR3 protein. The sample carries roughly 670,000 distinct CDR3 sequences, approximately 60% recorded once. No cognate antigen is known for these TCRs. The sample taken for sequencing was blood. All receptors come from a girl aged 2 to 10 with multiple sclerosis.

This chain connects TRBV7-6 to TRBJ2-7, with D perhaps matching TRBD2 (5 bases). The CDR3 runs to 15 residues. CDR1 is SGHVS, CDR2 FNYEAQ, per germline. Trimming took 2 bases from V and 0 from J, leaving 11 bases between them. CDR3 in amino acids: CASSLMGVSSYEQYF. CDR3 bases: TGTGCCAGCAGCTTAATGGGAGTTTCCTCCTACGAGCAGTACTTC.

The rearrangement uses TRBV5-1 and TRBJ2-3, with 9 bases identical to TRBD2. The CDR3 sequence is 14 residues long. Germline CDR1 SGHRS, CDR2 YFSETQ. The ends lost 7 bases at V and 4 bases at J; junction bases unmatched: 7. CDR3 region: CASGGGAFADTQYF. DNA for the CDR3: TGCGCCAGCGGCGGGGGGGCATTCGCAGATACGCAGTATTTT.

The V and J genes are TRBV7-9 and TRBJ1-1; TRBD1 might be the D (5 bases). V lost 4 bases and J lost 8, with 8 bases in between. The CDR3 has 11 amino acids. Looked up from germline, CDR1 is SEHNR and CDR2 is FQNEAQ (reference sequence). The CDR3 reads CASSWGIEAFF. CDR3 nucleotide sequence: TGTGCCAGCAGCTGGGGCATCGAAGCTTTCTTT.

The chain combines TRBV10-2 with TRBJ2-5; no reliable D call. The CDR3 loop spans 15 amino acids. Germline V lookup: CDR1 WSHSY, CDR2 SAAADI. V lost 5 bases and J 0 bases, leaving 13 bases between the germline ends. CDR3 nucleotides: TGCGCCAGCAGTCTCGACTCTCCGTACCAAGAGACCCAGTACTTC. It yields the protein CASSLDSPYQETQYF.

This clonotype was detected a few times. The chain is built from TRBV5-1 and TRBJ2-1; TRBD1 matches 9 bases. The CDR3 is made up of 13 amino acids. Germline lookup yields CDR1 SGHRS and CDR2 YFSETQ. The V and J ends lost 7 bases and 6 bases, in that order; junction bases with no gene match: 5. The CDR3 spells CASGLDRGNEQFF. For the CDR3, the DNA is TGCGCCAGCGGCCTGGACAGGGGCAATGAGCAGTTCTTC.

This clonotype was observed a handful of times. Written as DNA, the CDR3 is TGTGCCAGCAGTTCCCCAGGAGGCACAGATACGCAGTATTTT. Its protein product is CASSSPGGTDTQYF. This rearrangement joins TRBV28 to TRBJ2-3; no clear D. CDR3 size: 14 residues. V lost 4 bases and J 1 base, leaving 9 bases between the germline ends. Germline V gives CDR1 MDHEN, CDR2 SYDVKM.

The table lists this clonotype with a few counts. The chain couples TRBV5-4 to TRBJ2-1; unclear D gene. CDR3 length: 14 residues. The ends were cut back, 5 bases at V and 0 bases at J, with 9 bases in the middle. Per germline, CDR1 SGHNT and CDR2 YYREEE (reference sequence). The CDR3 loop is CASSQSTSYNEQFF. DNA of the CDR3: TGTGCCAGCAGTCAGTCCACCTCCTACAATGAGCAGTTCTTC.

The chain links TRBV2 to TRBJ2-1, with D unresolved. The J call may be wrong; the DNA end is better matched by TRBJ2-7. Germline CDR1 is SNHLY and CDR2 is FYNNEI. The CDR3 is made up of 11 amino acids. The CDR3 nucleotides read TGTGCCAGCGTCCCCTACAATGAGCAGTACTTC. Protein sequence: CASVPYNEQYF.

The chain's CDR3 is CASSLSVGGRPSYNEQFF. The CDR3 nucleotides are TGTGCCAGCAGCTTAAGCGTTGGCGGGAGACCTTCCTACAATGAGCAGTTCTTC. V usage is TRBV7-2 and J usage is TRBJ2-1; 7 positions match TRBD2. Losses at the gene ends were 2 bases for V and 1 base for J; bases not matched to a gene: 11. The CDR3 has 18 amino acids. CDR1 SGHTA and CDR2 FQGNSA come from the germline V gene.

The CDR3 coding sequence is TGTGCCAGCAGCAGGGTAGACGAGCAGTACTTC. Translated, it gives CASSRVDEQYF. The J gene is TRBJ2-7, the V gene TRBV7-2; D unresolved. Trimming took 5 bases from V and 5 from J, leaving 7 bases between them. The CDR3 spans 11 residues. Germline V gene lookup returns CDR1 SGHTA and CDR2 FQGNSA.

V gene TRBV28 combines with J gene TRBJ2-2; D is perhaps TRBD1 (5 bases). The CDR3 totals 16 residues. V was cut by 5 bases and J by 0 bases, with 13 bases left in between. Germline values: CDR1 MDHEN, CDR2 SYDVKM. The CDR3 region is CASSVSRAANTGELFF. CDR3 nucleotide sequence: TGTGCCAGCAGTGTCTCCAGGGCCGCGAACACCGGGGAGCTGTTTTTT.

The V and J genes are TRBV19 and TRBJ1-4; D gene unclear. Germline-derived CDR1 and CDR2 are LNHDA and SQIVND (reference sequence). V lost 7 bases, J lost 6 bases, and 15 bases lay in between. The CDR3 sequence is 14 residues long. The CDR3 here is CASTLGRTDEKLFF. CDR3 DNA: TGTGCCAGTACTTTAGGGCGTACAGATGAAAAACTGTTTTTT.

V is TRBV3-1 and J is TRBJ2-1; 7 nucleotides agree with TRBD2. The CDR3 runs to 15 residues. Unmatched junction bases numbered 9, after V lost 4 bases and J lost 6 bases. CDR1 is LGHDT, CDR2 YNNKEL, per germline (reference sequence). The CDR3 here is CASSPLAGVGNEQFF. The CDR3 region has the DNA TGTGCCAGCAGCCCCTTGGCGGGAGTGGGCAATGAGCAGTTCTTC.

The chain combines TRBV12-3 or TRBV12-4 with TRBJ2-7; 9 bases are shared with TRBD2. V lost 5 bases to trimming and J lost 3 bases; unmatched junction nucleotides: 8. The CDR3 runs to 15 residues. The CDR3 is CASSPGTSRDYEQYF. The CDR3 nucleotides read TGTGCCAGCAGTCCCGGGACTAGCAGGGACTACGAGCAGTACTTC.

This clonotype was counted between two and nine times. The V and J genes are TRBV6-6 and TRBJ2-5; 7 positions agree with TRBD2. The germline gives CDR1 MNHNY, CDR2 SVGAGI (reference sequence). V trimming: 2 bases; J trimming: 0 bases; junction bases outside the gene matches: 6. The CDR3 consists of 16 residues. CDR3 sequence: CASSYRPSGDQETQYF. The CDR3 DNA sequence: TGTGCCAGCAGTTACCGCCCTAGCGGCGACCAAGAGACCCAGTACTTC.

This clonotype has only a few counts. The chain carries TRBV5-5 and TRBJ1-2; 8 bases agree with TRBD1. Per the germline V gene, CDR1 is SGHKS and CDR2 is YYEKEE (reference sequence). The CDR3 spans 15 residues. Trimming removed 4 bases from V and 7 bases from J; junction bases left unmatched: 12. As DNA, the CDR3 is TGTGCCAGCAGCGTGGACGGACAGGGTCTCGTTGGCTACACCTTC. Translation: CASSVDGQGLVGYTF.

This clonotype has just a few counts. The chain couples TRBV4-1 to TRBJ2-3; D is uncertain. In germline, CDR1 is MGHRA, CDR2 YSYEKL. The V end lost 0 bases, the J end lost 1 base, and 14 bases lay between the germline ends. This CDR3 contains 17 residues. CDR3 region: CASSQDRQGPGTDTQYF. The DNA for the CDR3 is TGCGCCAGCAGCCAAGACCGCCAAGGGCCCGGCACAGATACGCAGTATTTT.

The CDR3 loop is CASSQNAGLAGTPEQFF. Here the CDR3 DNA reads TGCGCCAGCAGCCAAAATGCAGGACTAGCGGGAACGCCTGAGCAGTTCTTC. The chain carries TRBV4-1 and TRBJ2-1, with 12 bases lining up with TRBD2. V gave up 2 bases and J gave up 9 bases; unmatched junction bases: 11. This CDR3 comprises 17 residues. Per germline, CDR1 MGHRA and CDR2 YSYEKL.

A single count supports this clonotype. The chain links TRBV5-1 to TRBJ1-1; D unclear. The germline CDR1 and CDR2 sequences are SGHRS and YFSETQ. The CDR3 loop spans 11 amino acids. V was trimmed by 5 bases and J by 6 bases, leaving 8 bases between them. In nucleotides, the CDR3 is TGCGCCAGCAGATCGGGGTCTGAAGCTTTCTTT. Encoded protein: CASRSGSEAFF.

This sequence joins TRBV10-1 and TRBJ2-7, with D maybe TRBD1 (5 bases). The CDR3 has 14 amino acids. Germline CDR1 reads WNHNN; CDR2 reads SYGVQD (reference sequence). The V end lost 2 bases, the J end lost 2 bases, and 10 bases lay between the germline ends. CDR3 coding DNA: TGCGCCAGCAGTGAGGTGGACAAAACCTACGAGCAGTACTTC. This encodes CASSEVDKTYEQYF.

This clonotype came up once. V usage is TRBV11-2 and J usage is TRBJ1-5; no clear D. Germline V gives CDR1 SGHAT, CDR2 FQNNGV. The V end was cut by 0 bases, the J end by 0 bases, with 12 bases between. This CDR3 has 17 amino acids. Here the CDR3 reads CASSLDGSRYSNQPQHF. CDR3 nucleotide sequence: TGTGCCAGCAGCTTAGATGGGTCCAGATATAGCAATCAGCCCCAGCATTTT.

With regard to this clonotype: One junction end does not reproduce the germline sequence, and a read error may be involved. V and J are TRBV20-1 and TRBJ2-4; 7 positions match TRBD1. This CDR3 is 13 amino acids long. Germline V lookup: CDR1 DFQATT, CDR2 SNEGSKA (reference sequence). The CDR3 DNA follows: TGCTGTGCTATGACAGGGGCCAAAAACATTCAGTACTTC. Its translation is CCAMTGAKNIQYF.

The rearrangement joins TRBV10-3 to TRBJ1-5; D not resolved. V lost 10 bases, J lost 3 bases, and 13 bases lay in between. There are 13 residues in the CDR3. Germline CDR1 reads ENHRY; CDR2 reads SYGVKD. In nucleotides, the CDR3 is TGTGCCACCAACATCGGGGACAATCAGCCCCAGCATTTT. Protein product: CATNIGDNQPQHF.

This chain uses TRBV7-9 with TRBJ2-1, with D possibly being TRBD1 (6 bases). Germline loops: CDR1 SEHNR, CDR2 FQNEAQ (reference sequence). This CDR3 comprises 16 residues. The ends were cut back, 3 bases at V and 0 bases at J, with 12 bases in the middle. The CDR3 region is CASSFSAGVSYNEQFF. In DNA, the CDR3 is TGTGCCAGCAGCTTTTCCGCAGGGGTCTCCTACAATGAGCAGTTCTTC.

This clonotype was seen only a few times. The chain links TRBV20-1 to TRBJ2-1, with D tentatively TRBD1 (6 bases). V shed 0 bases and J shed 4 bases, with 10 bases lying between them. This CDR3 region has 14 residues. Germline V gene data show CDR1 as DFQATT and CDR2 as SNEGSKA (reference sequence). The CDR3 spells CSARDIQGYNEQFF. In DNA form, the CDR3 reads TGCAGTGCTAGAGACATACAGGGATACAATGAGCAGTTCTTC.

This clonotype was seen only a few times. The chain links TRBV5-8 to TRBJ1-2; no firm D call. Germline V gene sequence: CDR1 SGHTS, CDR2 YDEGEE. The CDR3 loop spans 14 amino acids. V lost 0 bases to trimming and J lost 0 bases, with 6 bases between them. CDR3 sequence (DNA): TGTGCCAGCAGCTTGGACTTCACTAACTATGGCTACACCTTC. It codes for CASSLDFTNYGYTF.

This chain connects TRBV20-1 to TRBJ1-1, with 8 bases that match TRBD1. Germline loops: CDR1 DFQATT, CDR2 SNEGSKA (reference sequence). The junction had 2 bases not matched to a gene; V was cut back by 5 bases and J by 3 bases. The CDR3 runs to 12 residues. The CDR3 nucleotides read TGCAGTGCTGCGGACAGGGACACTGAAGCTTTCTTT. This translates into CSAADRDTEAFF.